Only a few counts were recorded for the clone carrying this T cell receptor beta chain. Antigen: not known. The V end was cut by 1 base, the J end by 4 bases, with 16 bases between. Germline V lookup: CDR1 SGHTA, CDR2 FQGNSA. CDR3 length: 16 residues. The record originates from a study of neurological immune-mediated disorders. Notes on the study in general: Among 34 multiple sclerosis patients, phylogenetic grouping put the repertoires of 18 into a single related-CDR3 cluster, a possible signature.

Each CDR3 protein gets one entry after TCRdb re-called the 5' RACE reads with MiXCR. Here the sample spans tens of thousands of distinct CDR3 sequences, 4% to 6% being singletons. The chain carries TRBV7-2 and TRBJ2-5; D assignment may be TRBD1 or TRBD2 (5 bases each). Specimen: PBMCs. This sequence was found in a young man with multiple sclerosis. CDR3 nucleotides: TGTGCCAGCAGCTTAGGCAGAACCGGGGCGGGAGAGACCCAGTACTTC. It translates to CASSLGRTGAGETQYF.